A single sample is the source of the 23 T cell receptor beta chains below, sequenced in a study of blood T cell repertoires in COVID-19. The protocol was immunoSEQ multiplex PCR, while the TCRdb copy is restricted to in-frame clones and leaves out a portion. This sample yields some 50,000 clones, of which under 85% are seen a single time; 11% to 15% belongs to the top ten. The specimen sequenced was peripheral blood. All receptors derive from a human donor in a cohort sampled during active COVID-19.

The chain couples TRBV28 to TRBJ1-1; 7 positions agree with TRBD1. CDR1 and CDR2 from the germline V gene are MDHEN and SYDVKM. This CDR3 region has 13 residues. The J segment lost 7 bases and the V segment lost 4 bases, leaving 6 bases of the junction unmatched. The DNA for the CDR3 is TGTGCCAGCAGTTCGGCAGGGGGAATTGAAGCTTTCTTT. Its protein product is CASSSAGGIEAFF.

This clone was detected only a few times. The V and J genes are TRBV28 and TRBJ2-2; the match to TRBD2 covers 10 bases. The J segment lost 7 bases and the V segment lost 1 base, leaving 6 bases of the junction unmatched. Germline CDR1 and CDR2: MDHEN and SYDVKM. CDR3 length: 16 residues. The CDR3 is CASSLSLAGAVGELFF. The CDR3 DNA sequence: TGTGCCAGCAGTTTATCGCTAGCGGGAGCGGTCGGGGAGCTGTTTTTT. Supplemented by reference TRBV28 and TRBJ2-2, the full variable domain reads DVKVTQSSRYLVKRTGEKVFLECVQDMDHENMFWYRQDPGLGLRLIYFSYDVKMKEKGDIPEGYSVSREKKERFSLILESASTNQTSMYLCASSLSLAGAVGELFFGEGSRLTVL.

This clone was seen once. The chain's CDR3 is CASRGGPDTQYF. The DNA of the CDR3 is TGTGCCAGCAGGGGGGGACCAGATACGCAGTATTTT. The gene calls are TRBV2 and TRBJ2-3, with D perhaps matching TRBD2 (6 bases). This CDR3 spans 12 amino acids. CDR1 SNHLY and CDR2 FYNNEI come from the germline V gene. V was shortened by 6 bases and J by 4 bases, with 8 bases between the two germline ends.

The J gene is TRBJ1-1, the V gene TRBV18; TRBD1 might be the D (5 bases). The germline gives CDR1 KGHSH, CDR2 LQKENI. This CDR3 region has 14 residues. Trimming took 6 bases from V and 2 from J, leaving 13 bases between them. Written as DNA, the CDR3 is TGTGCCAGCTCCGCGCTCGACAGTAACACTGAAGCTTTCTTT. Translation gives CASSALDSNTEAFF.

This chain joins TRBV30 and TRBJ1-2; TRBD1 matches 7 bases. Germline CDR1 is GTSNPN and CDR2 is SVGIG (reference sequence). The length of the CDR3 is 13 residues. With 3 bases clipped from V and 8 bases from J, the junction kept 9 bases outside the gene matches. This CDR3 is CAWRLDRLGGYTF. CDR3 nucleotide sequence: TGTGCCTGGAGGCTGGACAGGTTGGGAGGCTACACCTTC.

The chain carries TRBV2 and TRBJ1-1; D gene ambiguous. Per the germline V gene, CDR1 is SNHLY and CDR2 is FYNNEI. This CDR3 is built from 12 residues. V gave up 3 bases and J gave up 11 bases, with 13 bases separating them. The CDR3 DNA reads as TGTGCCAGCAGTGACGCGGGGAGTCACGCTTTCTTT. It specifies CASSDAGSHAFF.

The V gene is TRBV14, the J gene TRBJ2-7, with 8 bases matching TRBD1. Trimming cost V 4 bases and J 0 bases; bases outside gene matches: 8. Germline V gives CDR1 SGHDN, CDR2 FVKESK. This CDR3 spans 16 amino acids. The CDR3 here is CASSRRQGISSYEQYF. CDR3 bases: TGTGCCAGCAGCCGTCGACAGGGGATAAGCTCCTACGAGCAGTACTTC.

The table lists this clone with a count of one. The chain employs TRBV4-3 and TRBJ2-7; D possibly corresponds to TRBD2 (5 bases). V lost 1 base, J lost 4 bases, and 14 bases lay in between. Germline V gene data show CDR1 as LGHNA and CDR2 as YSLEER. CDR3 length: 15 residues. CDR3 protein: CASSQVVGLQYEQYF. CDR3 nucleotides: TGCGCCAGCAGCCAAGTCGTTGGACTTCAATACGAGCAGTACTTC.

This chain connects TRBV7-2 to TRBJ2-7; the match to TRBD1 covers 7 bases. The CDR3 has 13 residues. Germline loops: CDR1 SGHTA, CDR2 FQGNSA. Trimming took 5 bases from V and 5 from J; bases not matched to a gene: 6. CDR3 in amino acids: CASSPDRAHEQYF. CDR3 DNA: TGTGCCAGCAGCCCTGACAGGGCCCACGAGCAGTACTTC. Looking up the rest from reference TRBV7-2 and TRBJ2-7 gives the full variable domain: GAGVSQSPSNKVTEKGKDVELRCDPISGHTALYWYRQSLGQGLEFLIYFQGNSAPDKSGLPSDRFSAERTGGSVSTLTIQRTQQEDSAVYLCASSPDRAHEQYFGPGTRLTVT.

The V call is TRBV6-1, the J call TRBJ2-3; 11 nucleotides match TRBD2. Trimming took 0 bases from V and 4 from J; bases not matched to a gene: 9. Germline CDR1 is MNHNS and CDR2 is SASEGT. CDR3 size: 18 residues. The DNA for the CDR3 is TGTGCCAGCAGTGAAGCTTTGATAACTAGCGGGGGCGCAGATACGCAGTATTTT. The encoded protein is CASSEALITSGGADTQYF.

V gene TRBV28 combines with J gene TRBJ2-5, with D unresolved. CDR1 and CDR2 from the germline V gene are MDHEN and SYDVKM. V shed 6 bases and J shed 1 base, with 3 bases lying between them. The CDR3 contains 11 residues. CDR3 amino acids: CASSRQETQYF. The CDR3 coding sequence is TGTGCCAGCAGCCGCCAAGAGACCCAGTACTTC. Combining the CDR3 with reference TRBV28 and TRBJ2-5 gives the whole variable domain DVKVTQSSRYLVKRTGEKVFLECVQDMDHENMFWYRQDPGLGLRLIYFSYDVKMKEKGDIPEGYSVSREKKERFSLILESASTNQTSMYLCASSRQETQYFGPGTRLLVL.

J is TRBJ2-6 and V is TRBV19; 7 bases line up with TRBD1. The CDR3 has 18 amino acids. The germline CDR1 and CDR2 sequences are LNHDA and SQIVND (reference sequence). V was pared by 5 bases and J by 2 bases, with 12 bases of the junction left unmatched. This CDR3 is CASSLPSGQRTGANVLTF. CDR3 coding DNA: TGTGCCAGTAGTCTCCCCTCGGGACAGCGGACTGGGGCCAACGTCCTGACTTTC.

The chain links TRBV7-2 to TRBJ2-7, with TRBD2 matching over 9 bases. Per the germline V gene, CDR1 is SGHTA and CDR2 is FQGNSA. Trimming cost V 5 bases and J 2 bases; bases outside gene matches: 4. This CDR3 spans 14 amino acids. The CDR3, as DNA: TGTGCCAGCAGCCCCCTAGCGGGACCCTACGAGCAGTACTTC. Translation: CASSPLAGPYEQYF. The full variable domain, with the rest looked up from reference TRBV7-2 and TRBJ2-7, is GAGVSQSPSNKVTEKGKDVELRCDPISGHTALYWYRQSLGQGLEFLIYFQGNSAPDKSGLPSDRFSAERTGGSVSTLTIQRTQQEDSAVYLCASSPLAGPYEQYFGPGTRLTVT.

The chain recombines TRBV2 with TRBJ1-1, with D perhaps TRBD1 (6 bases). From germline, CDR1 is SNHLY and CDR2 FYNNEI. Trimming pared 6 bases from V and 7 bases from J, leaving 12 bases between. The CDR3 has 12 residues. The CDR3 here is CASRIGQSEAFF. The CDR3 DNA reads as TGTGCCAGCAGAATCGGACAGAGTGAAGCTTTCTTT.

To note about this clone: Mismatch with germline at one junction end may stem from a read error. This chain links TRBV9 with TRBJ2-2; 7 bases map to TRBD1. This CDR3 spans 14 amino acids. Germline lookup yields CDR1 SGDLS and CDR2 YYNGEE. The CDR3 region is CATSPGQTAGELFF. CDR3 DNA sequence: TGTGCCACCAGCCCGGGACAGACAGCCGGGGAGCTGTTTTTT.

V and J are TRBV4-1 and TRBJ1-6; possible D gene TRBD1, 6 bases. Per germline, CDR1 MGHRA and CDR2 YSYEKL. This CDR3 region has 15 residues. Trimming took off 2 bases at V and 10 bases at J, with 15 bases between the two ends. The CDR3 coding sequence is TGCGCCAGCAGCCAACAGACAGGATACCGGTCACCCCTCCACTTT. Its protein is CASSQQTGYRSPLHF.

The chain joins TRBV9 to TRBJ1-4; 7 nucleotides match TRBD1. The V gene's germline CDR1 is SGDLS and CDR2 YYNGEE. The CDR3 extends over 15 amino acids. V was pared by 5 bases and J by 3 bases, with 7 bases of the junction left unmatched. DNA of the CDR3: TGTGCCAGCAGTTTCAGGGGGAATGCTAATGAAAAACTGTTTTTT. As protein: CASSFRGNANEKLFF.

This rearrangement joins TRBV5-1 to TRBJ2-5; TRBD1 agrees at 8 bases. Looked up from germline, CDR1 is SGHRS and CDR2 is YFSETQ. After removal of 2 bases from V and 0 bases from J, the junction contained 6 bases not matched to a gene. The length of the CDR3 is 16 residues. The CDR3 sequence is CASSFTAGGNQETQYF. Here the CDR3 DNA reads TGCGCCAGCAGCTTTACGGCAGGGGGCAACCAAGAGACCCAGTACTTC.

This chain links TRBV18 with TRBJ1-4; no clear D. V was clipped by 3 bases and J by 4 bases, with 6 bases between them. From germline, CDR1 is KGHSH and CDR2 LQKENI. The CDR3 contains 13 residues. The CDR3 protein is CASSPARNEKLFF. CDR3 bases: TGTGCCAGCTCACCGGCACGTAATGAAAAACTGTTTTTT.

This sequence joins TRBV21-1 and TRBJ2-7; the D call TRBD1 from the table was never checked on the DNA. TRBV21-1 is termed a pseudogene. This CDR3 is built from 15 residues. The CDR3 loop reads CASSAPGQGALEQYF. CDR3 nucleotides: TGTGCCAGCAGCGCACCGGGACAGGGGGCCTTGGAGCAGTACTTC.

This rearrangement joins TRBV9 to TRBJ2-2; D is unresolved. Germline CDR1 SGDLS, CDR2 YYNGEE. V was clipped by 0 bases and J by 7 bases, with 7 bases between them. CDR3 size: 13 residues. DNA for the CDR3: TGTGCCAGCAGCGTAGGTGGCAGCGGGGAGCTGTTTTTT. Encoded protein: CASSVGGSGELFF. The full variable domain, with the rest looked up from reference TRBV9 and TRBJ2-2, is DSGVTQTPKHLITATGQRVTLRCSPRSGDLSVYWYQQSLDQGLQFLIQYYNGEERAKGNILERFSAQQFPDLHSELNLSSLELGDSALYFCASSVGGSGELFFGEGSRLTVL.

CDR3: CASSLLAGTGANVLTF. CDR3 nucleotides: TGCGCCAGCAGCCTACTAGCGGGGACTGGGGCCAACGTCCTGACTTTC. This sequence joins TRBV5-1 and TRBJ2-6; 10 nucleotides agree with TRBD2. Trimming at V came to 4 bases and at J to 2 bases, leaving 3 bases not matched to a gene. From germline, CDR1 is SGHRS and CDR2 YFSETQ. The CDR3 has 16 residues.

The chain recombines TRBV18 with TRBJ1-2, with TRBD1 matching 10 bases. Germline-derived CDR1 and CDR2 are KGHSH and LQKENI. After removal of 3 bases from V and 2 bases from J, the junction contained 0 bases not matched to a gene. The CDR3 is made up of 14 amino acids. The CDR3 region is CASSPGQGNYGYTF. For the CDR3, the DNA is TGTGCCAGCTCACCGGGACAGGGGAACTATGGCTACACCTTC.